This T cell receptor (beta chain) was identified in a study of cytomegalovirus exposure and HLA in healthy donors. Whole-study results and caveats: Reportedly, diagnosis of cytomegalovirus status by the classifier showed high specificity and sensitivity. The study recorded some 160 TCR beta chains that were cytomegalovirus-associated.

About this clone itself: Its antigen is currently unknown.

This CDR3 comprises 15 residues. Germline loops: CDR1 MDHEN, CDR2 SYDVKM. With 3 bases clipped from V and 3 bases from J, the junction kept 5 bases outside the gene matches. Clones were sequenced by immunoSEQ multiplex PCR, and TCRdb holds only the in-frame ones, with some missing. The data contain 120,000 to 150,000 clones, just over 85% of them singletons. Sequences were obtained from PBMCs. The origin of this receptor is a woman between 18 and 29 years old in good health and CMV-seropositive. This chain uses TRBV28 with TRBJ1-2; 9 nucleotides match TRBD1. CDR3 nucleotide sequence: TGTGCCAGCAGTTTGCTCGACAGGGGGGACTATGGCTACACCTTC. Encoded protein: CASSLLDRGDYGYTF.